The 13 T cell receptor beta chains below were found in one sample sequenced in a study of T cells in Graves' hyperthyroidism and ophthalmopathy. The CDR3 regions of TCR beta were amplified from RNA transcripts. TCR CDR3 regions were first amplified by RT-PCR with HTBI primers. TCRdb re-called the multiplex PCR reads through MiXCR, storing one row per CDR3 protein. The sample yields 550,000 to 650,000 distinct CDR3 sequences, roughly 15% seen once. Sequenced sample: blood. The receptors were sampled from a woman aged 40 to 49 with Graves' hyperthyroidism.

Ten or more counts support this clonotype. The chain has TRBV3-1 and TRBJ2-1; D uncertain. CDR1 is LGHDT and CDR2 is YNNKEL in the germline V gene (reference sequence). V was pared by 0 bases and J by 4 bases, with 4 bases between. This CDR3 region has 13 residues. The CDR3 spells CASSQDHYNEQFF. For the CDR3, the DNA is TGTGCCAGCAGCCAAGATCATTACAATGAGCAGTTCTTC.

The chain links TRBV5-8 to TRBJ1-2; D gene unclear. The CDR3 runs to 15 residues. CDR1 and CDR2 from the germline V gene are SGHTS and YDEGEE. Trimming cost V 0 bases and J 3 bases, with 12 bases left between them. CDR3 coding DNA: TGTGCCAGCAGCTTGGCCGCAGGAGCGTACTATGGCTACACCTTC. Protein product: CASSLAAGAYYGYTF.

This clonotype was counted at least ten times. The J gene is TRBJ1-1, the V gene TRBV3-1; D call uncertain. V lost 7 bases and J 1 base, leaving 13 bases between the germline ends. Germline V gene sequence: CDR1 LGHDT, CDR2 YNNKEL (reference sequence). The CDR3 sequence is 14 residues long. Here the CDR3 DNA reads TGTGCCAGCACCCCCCGAGACTCGAACACTGAAGCTTTCTTT. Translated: CASTPRDSNTEAFF.

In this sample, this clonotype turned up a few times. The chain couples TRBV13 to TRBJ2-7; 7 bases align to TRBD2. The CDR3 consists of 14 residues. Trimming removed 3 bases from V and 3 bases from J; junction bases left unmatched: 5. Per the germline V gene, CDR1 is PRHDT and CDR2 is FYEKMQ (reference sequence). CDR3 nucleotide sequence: TGTGCCAGCAGCTTCGGCGGGAGACTCTACGAGCAGTACTTC. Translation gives CASSFGGRLYEQYF. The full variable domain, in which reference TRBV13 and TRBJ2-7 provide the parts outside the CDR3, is AAGVIQSPRHLIKEKRETATLKCYPIPRHDTVYWYQQGPGQDPQFLISFYEKMQSDKGSIPDRFSAQQFSDYHSELNMSSLELGDSALYFCASSFGGRLYEQYFGPGTRLTVT.

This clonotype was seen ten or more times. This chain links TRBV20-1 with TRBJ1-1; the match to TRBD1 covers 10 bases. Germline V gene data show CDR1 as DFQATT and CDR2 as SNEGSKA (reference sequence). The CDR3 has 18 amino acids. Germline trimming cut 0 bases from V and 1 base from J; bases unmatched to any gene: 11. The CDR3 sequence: CSARDYRGTGDWNTEAFF. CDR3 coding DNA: TGCAGTGCTAGAGATTACCGAGGGACAGGGGACTGGAACACTGAAGCTTTCTTT.

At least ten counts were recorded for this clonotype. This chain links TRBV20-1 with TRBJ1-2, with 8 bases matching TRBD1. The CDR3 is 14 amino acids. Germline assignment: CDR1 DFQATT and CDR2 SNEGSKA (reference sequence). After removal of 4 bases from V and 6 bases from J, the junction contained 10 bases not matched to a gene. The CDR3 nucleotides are TGCAGTGCTACCTCGGACAGGGAAGAAGATGGCTACACCTTC. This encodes CSATSDREEDGYTF.

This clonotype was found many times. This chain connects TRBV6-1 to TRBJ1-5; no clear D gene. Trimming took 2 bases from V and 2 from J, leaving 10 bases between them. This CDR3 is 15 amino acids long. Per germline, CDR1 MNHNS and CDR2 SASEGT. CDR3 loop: CASSELMAGNQPQHF. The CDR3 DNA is TGTGCCAGCAGTGAATTAATGGCGGGCAATCAGCCCCAGCATTTT.

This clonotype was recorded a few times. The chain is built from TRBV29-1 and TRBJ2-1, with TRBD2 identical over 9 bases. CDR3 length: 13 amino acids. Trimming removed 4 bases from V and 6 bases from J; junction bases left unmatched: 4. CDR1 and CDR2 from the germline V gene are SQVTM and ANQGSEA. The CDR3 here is CSVAGLASNEQFF. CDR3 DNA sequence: TGCAGCGTTGCGGGACTAGCCTCCAATGAGCAGTTCTTC.

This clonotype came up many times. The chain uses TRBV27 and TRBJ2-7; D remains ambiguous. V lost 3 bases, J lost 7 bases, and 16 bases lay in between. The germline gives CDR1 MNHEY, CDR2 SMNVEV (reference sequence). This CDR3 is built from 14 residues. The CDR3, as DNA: TGTGCCAGCAGTTTCTCGACAATTTCGGGTGAGCAGTACTTC. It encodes CASSFSTISGEQYF.

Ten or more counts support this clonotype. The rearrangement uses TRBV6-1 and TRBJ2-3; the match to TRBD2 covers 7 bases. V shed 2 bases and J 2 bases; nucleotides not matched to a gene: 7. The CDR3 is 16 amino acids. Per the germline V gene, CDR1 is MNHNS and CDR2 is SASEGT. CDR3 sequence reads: CASSENGGSFTDTQYF. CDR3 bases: TGTGCCAGCAGTGAAAACGGCGGGAGTTTCACAGATACGCAGTATTTT.

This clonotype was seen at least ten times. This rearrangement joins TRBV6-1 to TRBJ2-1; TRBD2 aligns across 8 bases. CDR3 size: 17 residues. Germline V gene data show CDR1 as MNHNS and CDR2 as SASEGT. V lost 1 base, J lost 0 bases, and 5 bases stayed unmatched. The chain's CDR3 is CASSEDPGTSSYNEQFF. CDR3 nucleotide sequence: TGTGCCAGCAGTGAAGACCCGGGGACTAGCTCCTACAATGAGCAGTTCTTC.

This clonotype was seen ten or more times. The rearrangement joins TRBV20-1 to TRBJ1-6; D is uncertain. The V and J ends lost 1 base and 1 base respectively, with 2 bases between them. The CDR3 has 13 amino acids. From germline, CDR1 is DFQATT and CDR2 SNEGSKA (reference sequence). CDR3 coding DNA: TGCAGTGCTAGAGTATCCTATAATTCACCCCTCCACTTT. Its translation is CSARVSYNSPLHF.

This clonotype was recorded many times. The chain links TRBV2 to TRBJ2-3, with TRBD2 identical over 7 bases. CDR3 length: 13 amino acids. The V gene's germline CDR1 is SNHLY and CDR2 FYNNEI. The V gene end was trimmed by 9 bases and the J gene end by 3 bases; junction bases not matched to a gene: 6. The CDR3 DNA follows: TGTGCCAGTTGGGAGGGCCAGACAGATACGCAGTATTTT. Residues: CASWEGQTDTQYF.